Presented here are 27 T cell receptor beta chains from one specimen sequenced in a study of blood T cell repertoires in COVID-19. The repertoire was sequenced with immunoSEQ multiplex PCR; TCRdb's copy has only in-frame clones and lacks some. The sample consists of about 260,000 clones, about 87% of them appearing once. Sample: PBMCs or T cells enriched from blood (not recorded which). The receptor set was obtained from a woman between 50 and 59 years old who had recovered from COVID-19.

V and J are TRBV9 and TRBJ1-3, with a possible D match to TRBD1 (6 bases). The CDR3 covers 14 residues. Trimming removed 4 bases from V and 5 bases from J, with 13 bases in between. Germline assignment: CDR1 SGDLS and CDR2 YYNGEE. CDR3 sequence: CASSPMGGRNTIYF. As DNA, the CDR3 is TGTGCCAGCAGCCCTATGGGGGGGCGAAACACCATATATTTT.

This clone has only one observation. J is TRBJ2-1 and V is TRBV7-8; TRBD1 agrees at 7 bases. The CDR3 has 15 residues. V gave up 2 bases and J gave up 4 bases; unmatched junction bases: 5. Germline CDR1 is SGHVS and CDR2 is FQNEAQ. The CDR3 loop reads CASSLPGQRYNEQFF. The CDR3 DNA sequence: TGTGCCAGCAGCTTACCGGGACAGCGGTACAATGAGCAGTTCTTC.

The chain links TRBV21-1 to TRBJ1-3. TRBV21-1 corresponds to a pseudogene. The CDR3 runs to 16 residues. CDR3 DNA sequence: TGTGCCAGCAGCAGAAGAGACAGCGGGCTGGGAAACACCATATATTTT. This codes for CASSRRDSGLGNTIYF.

V gene TRBV7-2 combines with J gene TRBJ1-5; tentative D call: TRBD1 (5 bases). Trimming left V 0 bases short and J 2 bases short, with 8 bases between. CDR3 length equals 15 residues. Germline-derived CDR1 and CDR2 are SGHTA and FQGNSA. The CDR3 DNA is TGTGCCAGCAGCTTAGCGTTCAGGGGCAATCAGCCCCAGCATTTT. This sequence encodes CASSLAFRGNQPQHF.

V is TRBV20-1 and J is TRBJ1-1; tentatively, D is TRBD1 (5 bases). The CDR3 has 11 residues. The germline V and J ends were trimmed by 3 bases and 5 bases, with 7 bases remaining between them. Germline values: CDR1 DFQATT, CDR2 SNEGSKA (reference sequence). CDR3 loop: CSARGPTEAFF. The CDR3 DNA reads as TGCAGTGCTAGGGGGCCGACTGAAGCTTTCTTT.

J is TRBJ2-3 and V is TRBV7-3, with 8 bases aligning to TRBD2. The CDR3 spans 17 residues. Germline V CDR1 and CDR2: SGHTA, FQGTGA. Losses at the gene ends were 3 bases for V and 0 bases for J; bases not matched to a gene: 8. This chain's CDR3 is CASSFLGGRRSTDTQYF. The CDR3 DNA follows: TGTGCCAGCAGCTTTTTAGGCGGGAGGAGGAGCACAGATACGCAGTATTTT.

DNA for the CDR3: TGCGCCAGCAGCCTGGGACTAGCGGGAGGAGGCGAGCAGTACTTC. It is translated as CASSLGLAGGGEQYF. The chain recombines TRBV5-1 with TRBJ2-7; 15 nucleotides line up with TRBD2. Trimming removed 4 bases from V and 6 bases from J; junction bases left unmatched: 5. The CDR3 runs 15 residues. Germline V gives CDR1 SGHRS, CDR2 YFSETQ.

The chain's CDR3 is CASSRDPSGGFYEQYF. The CDR3, as DNA: TGCGCCAGCAGCCGAGACCCGTCAGGGGGCTTCTACGAGCAGTACTTC. This rearrangement joins TRBV4-3 to TRBJ2-7; TRBD1 matches 8 bases. J gave up 3 bases and V 4 bases, and 11 bases lay outside the gene matches. In germline, CDR1 is LGHNA, CDR2 YSLEER. The CDR3 covers 16 residues.

This clone was observed once. The gene calls are TRBV6-5 and TRBJ1-3; perhaps TRBD1 as D (5 bases). CDR3 length equals 14 residues. Germline V CDR1 and CDR2: MNHEY, SVGAGI. V lost 2 bases and J lost 4, with 9 bases in between. The CDR3: CASSYTSGGNTIYF. The CDR3 DNA is TGTGCCAGCAGTTACACATCAGGGGGAAACACCATATATTTT.

The table lists this clone with a count of one. The chain links TRBV2 to TRBJ2-3, with 12 positions matching TRBD2. After removal of 2 bases from V and 4 bases from J, the junction contained 7 bases not matched to a gene. The CDR3 has 17 amino acids. Germline assignment: CDR1 SNHLY and CDR2 FYNNEI. DNA of the CDR3: TGTGCCAGCAGTGAACCTAGCGGGAGGGCCGGGGCAGATACGCAGTATTTT. Residues: CASSEPSGRAGADTQYF.

The chain combines TRBV28 with TRBJ1-5; 8 bases fit TRBD1. CDR1 MDHEN and CDR2 SYDVKM come from the germline V gene. V gave up 5 bases and J gave up 6 bases; unmatched junction bases: 6. The CDR3 runs to 14 residues. The CDR3 sequence: CASSPDRVGQPQHF. The CDR3 nucleotides are TGTGCCAGCAGTCCGGACAGGGTTGGTCAGCCCCAGCATTTT.

For this clone: Within the sample, other DNA sequences also encode this same CDR3. The V call is TRBV19, the J call TRBJ1-5; D might be TRBD1 (5 bases). Trimming took 8 bases from V and 4 from J, leaving 12 bases between them. The germline CDR1 and CDR2 sequences are LNHDA and SQIVND (reference sequence). This CDR3 region has 13 residues. The CDR3 loop reads CASRRQSNQPQHF. In DNA form, the CDR3 reads TGTGCCAGTCGCCGACAGAGTAATCAGCCCCAGCATTTT.

Here the CDR3 reads CASSPHGNSNQPQHF. As DNA, the CDR3 is TGTGCCAGCAGTCCCCACGGGAATAGCAATCAGCCCCAGCATTTT. V and J are TRBV7-9 and TRBJ1-5; D is undetermined. CDR3 size: 15 residues. The V gene lost 6 bases and the J gene lost 0 bases, with 12 bases spanning the gap. Germline CDR1 and CDR2: SEHNR and FQNEAQ (reference sequence). Filled out from reference TRBV7-9 and TRBJ1-5, the complete variable domain reads DTGVSQNPRHKITKRGQNVTFRCDPISEHNRLYWYRQTLGQGPEFLTYFQNEAQLEKSRLLSDRFSAERPKGSFSTLEIQRTEQGDSAMYLCASSPHGNSNQPQHFGDGTRLSIL.

This clone was observed once. The chain joins TRBV7-2 to TRBJ1-3; D is possibly TRBD1 (6 bases). CDR1 is SGHTA and CDR2 is FQGNSA in the germline V gene. This CDR3 is built from 15 residues. Trimming cost V 5 bases and J 2 bases, with 13 bases left between them. The CDR3, as DNA: TGTGCCAGCAGCCGCGGGGGGGCGGCTGGAAACACCATATATTTT. Protein sequence: CASSRGGAAGNTIYF.

The chain carries TRBV7-2 and TRBJ2-1; 7 nucleotides match TRBD2. Germline V gene sequence: CDR1 SGHTA, CDR2 FQGNSA. The J segment lost 8 bases and the V segment lost 3 bases, leaving 13 bases of the junction unmatched. This CDR3 has 16 residues. This CDR3 reads CASSLGPASGPDEQFF. DNA of the CDR3: TGTGCCAGCAGCTTGGGACCGGCTAGCGGCCCAGATGAGCAGTTCTTC.

J is TRBJ1-2 and V is TRBV5-1; 7 nucleotides align to TRBD1. In germline, CDR1 is SGHRS, CDR2 YFSETQ. Losses at the gene ends were 4 bases for V and 4 bases for J; bases not matched to a gene: 4. CDR3 length: 13 amino acids. CDR3 region: CASSIGGRYGYTF. CDR3 coding DNA: TGCGCCAGCAGCATAGGGGGCCGCTATGGCTACACCTTC.

This chain joins TRBV3-1 (or the pseudogene TRBV3-2) and TRBJ2-2, with D tentatively TRBD2 (6 bases). The CDR3 is 14 residues long. Trimming cost V 4 bases and J 6 bases, with 12 bases left between them. Germline V gene sequence: CDR1 LGHDT, CDR2 YNNKEL (reference sequence). The CDR3 DNA reads TGTGCCAGCAGCCTTGCGGGAAGGTCCGGGGAGCTGTTTTTT. Its translation is CASSLAGRSGELFF.

V usage is TRBV11-1 and J usage is TRBJ2-2, with 8 bases that match TRBD1. CDR1 and CDR2 (germline): SGHAT, FQDESV (reference sequence). The V and J ends lost 5 bases and 3 bases, in that order; junction bases with no gene match: 8. This CDR3 has 16 residues. The CDR3 here is CASSPQGQGYTGELFF. The CDR3, as DNA: TGTGCCAGCAGCCCCCAAGGACAGGGCTACACCGGGGAGCTGTTTTTT.

Here the CDR3 reads CASSLVDEQFF. The CDR3 DNA is TGTGCCAGCAGTTTAGTCGATGAGCAGTTCTTC. This chain connects TRBV12-3 or TRBV12-4 to TRBJ2-1; D unresolved. V lost 1 base and J lost 8, with 3 bases in between. This CDR3 is built from 11 residues.

The chain is built from TRBV6-4 and TRBJ1-5; 10 bases align to TRBD1. This CDR3 is built from 16 residues. J gave up 2 bases and V 2 bases, and 3 bases lay outside the gene matches. Germline V gene sequence: CDR1 MRHNA, CDR2 SNTAGT. CDR3 sequence: CASSDPGTGGNQPQHF. CDR3 bases: TGTGCCAGCAGTGACCCCGGGACAGGGGGCAATCAGCCCCAGCATTTT.

The rearrangement joins TRBV6-5 to TRBJ1-5; D not certain. This CDR3 contains 15 residues. Germline V gene sequence: CDR1 MNHEY, CDR2 SVGAGI. V was pared by 5 bases and J by 0 bases, with 11 bases between. The CDR3 DNA is TGTGCCAGCAGTCCAGGCCGGTATAGCAATCAGCCCCAGCATTTT. Translated: CASSPGRYSNQPQHF.

The chain joins TRBV30 to TRBJ1-6, with 9 nucleotides matching TRBD1. This CDR3 is built from 14 residues. V was pared by 2 bases and J by 10 bases, with 6 bases of the junction left unmatched. Germline CDR1 and CDR2: GTSNPN and SVGIG (reference sequence). DNA of the CDR3: TGTGCCTGGAGTACGGGACAGGGCGAATCACCCCTCCACTTT. Translated, it gives CAWSTGQGESPLHF.

The V call is TRBV28, the J call TRBJ2-3; 12 bases agree with TRBD2. The CDR3 length is 20 residues. J was trimmed by 0 bases and V by 4 bases; bases with no gene match: 14. Germline CDR1 is MDHEN and CDR2 is SYDVKM. This CDR3 reads CASSYPGLAGREDSTDTQYF. DNA of the CDR3: TGTGCCAGCAGTTATCCCGGACTAGCGGGACGAGAAGATAGCACAGATACGCAGTATTTT. Full variable domain (remainder filled in from reference TRBV28 and TRBJ2-3): DVKVTQSSRYLVKRTGEKVFLECVQDMDHENMFWYRQDPGLGLRLIYFSYDVKMKEKGDIPEGYSVSREKKERFSLILESASTNQTSMYLCASSYPGLAGREDSTDTQYFGPGTRLTVL.

V is TRBV5-5 and J is TRBJ1-6; D unclear. The germline gives CDR1 SGHKS, CDR2 YYEKEE (reference sequence). V lost 4 bases and J lost 0, with 14 bases in between. This CDR3 has 17 amino acids. In DNA, the CDR3 is TGTGCCAGCAGCCAGCAAGCGGGAAGCTCCTATAATTCACCCCTCCACTTT. It is translated as CASSQQAGSSYNSPLHF.

The chain combines TRBV19 with TRBJ1-1, with TRBD1 matching 8 bases. J was trimmed by 5 bases and V by 5 bases; bases with no gene match: 10. The germline CDR1 and CDR2 sequences are LNHDA and SQIVND (reference sequence). The CDR3 length is 15 residues. The CDR3 nucleotides read TGTGCCAGTAGTGAACCACAGGGGGGGCGGACTGAAGCTTTCTTT. Amino acids: CASSEPQGGRTEAFF.

The CDR3 bases are TGTGCCAGCAGCCCCTACTCGCAGGGTGCCGGGGAGCTGTTTTTT. Protein product: CASSPYSQGAGELFF. The chain combines TRBV7-3 with TRBJ2-2; tentatively, D is TRBD1 (5 bases). The germline V gene has CDR1 SGHTA and CDR2 FQGTGA. The CDR3 sequence is 15 residues long. Trimming left V 5 bases short and J 6 bases short, with 16 bases between. The full variable domain, its missing parts supplied by reference TRBV7-3 and TRBJ2-2, is GAGVSQTPSNKVTEKGKYVELRCDPISGHTALYWYRQSLGQGPEFLIYFQGTGAADDSGLPNDRFFAVRPEGSVSTLKIQRTERGDSAVYLCASSPYSQGAGELFFGEGSRLTVL.

Notes on this clone: This sample includes further DNA sequences coding for the same CDR3. V usage is TRBV18 and J usage is TRBJ1-5; TRBD1 might be the D (6 bases). This CDR3 contains 14 residues. V was cut by 3 bases and J by 0 bases, with 6 bases left in between. Germline-derived CDR1 and CDR2 are KGHSH and LQKENI. CDR3 loop: CASSPGASNQPQHF. The CDR3, as DNA: TGTGCCAGCTCACCGGGGGCTAGCAATCAGCCCCAGCATTTT.